The 9 T cell receptor beta chains below come from one sample, sequenced in a study of blood T cell repertoires in COVID-19. Libraries were prepared by immunoSEQ multiplex PCR; TCRdb keeps only in-frame clonotypes and omits some of them. This sample has over 85,000 clones, with 75% to 90% found just once. Material: peripheral blood. These receptors were obtained from a man in his fifties or sixties with acute or convalescent COVID-19.

This clone was recorded many times. The V call is TRBV9, the J call TRBJ2-7; 9 bases align to TRBD2. Germline lookup yields CDR1 SGDLS and CDR2 YYNGEE. J was trimmed by 8 bases and V by 0 bases; bases with no gene match: 6. The CDR3 runs to 14 residues. This chain's CDR3 is CASSVGLAESKQYF. CDR3 DNA sequence: TGTGCCAGCAGCGTAGGACTAGCGGAGTCAAAGCAGTACTTC.

The chain recombines TRBV16 with TRBJ2-7; 13 nucleotides agree with TRBD2. With V trimmed by 2 bases and J by 6 bases, 4 bases remained unmatched. Germline CDR1 reads KGHSY; CDR2 reads FQNENV. There are 15 residues in the CDR3. This CDR3 is CASSQRGLAGVEQYF. CDR3 sequence (DNA): TGTGCCAGCAGCCAACGAGGACTAGCGGGAGTCGAGCAGTACTTC.

This clone was observed a single time. The chain links TRBV25-1 to TRBJ2-7, with 8 bases that match TRBD1. The V gene end was trimmed by 5 bases and the J gene end by 4 bases; junction bases not matched to a gene: 7. This CDR3 comprises 14 residues. Germline V gene sequence: CDR1 MGHDK, CDR2 SYGVNS. DNA of the CDR3: TGTGCCAGCAGTCGGTACAGGGGGACGTACGAGCAGTACTTC. Its protein is CASSRYRGTYEQYF.

This clone is a singleton in its sample. V and J are TRBV7-2 and TRBJ1-2; 7 bases are a match to TRBD1. There are 16 residues in the CDR3. V lost 5 bases, J lost 2 bases, and 11 bases stayed unmatched. The germline CDR1 and CDR2 sequences are SGHTA and FQGNSA. The DNA for the CDR3 is TGTGCCAGCAGCCCACGCCTTGGACAGGTCAACTATGGCTACACCTTC. Translation gives CASSPRLGQVNYGYTF.

The rearrangement joins TRBV10-1 to TRBJ2-2; 9 bases are a match to TRBD2. This CDR3 contains 15 residues. With V trimmed by 2 bases and J by 8 bases, 6 bases remained unmatched. Germline CDR1 and CDR2: WNHNN and SYGVQD (reference sequence). The CDR3 coding sequence is TGCGCCAGCAGTGAGAGTAGCGGGAGATTGGGGGAGCTGTTTTTT. It specifies CASSESSGRLGELFF.

The V and J genes are TRBV10-2 and TRBJ1-6; D perhaps matches TRBD1 (5 bases). The V end was cut by 10 bases, the J end by 7 bases, with 14 bases between. CDR1 is WSHSY and CDR2 is SAAADI in the germline V gene. The CDR3 is 13 residues long. This CDR3 is CAICGGRNSPLHF. The DNA for the CDR3 is TGCGCCATCTGCGGGGGAAGAAATTCACCCCTCCACTTT.

The chain uses TRBV6-5 and TRBJ1-3, with D possibly matching TRBD1 (5 bases). CDR1 is MNHEY, CDR2 SVGAGI, per germline. The ends were cut back, 5 bases at V and 0 bases at J, with 11 bases in the middle. CDR3 size: 15 residues. The CDR3 sequence: CASSTQGYSGNTIYF. The CDR3 nucleotides are TGTGCCAGCAGTACTCAGGGTTACTCTGGAAACACCATATATTTT.

Notes on this clone: The sample holds other DNA sequences that translate to the same CDR3. The chain joins TRBV27 to TRBJ1-1; D unresolved. The CDR3 is 13 residues long. Trimming removed 3 bases from V and 1 base from J, with 6 bases in between. Germline loops: CDR1 MNHEY, CDR2 SMNVEV (reference sequence). The CDR3 DNA reads TGTGCCAGCAGTTTCACCGGGAACACTGAAGCTTTCTTT. Translation gives CASSFTGNTEAFF.

This clone was detected only once. This chain uses TRBV19 with TRBJ1-4; 9 bases are a match to TRBD1. The V gene end was trimmed by 3 bases and the J gene end by 2 bases; junction bases not matched to a gene: 4. This CDR3 region has 16 residues. CDR1 is LNHDA and CDR2 is SQIVND in the germline V gene (reference sequence). CDR3 amino acids: CASSMGTGTTNEKLFF. CDR3 coding DNA: TGTGCCAGTAGTATGGGGACAGGGACTACTAATGAAAAACTGTTTTTT.